This TCR beta chain was recorded in a study of breast tumors, draining lymph nodes, adjacent tissues. Notes on the study in general: The lymph node origin of tumor T cells was framed as consistent with a hypothesis, not demonstrated. Tumor TCR diversity was below lymph nodes but above nontumor tissue.

The junction had 5 bases not matched to a gene; V was cut back by 8 bases and J by 6 bases. The CDR3 contains 13 residues. The germline V gene encodes CDR1 LNHDA and CDR2 SQIVND (reference sequence). This clonotype showed up many times. As yet, its antigen is unknown. TCRdb itself ran the multiplex PCR reads through MiXCR, one entry per CDR3 protein. The sample lists approximately 130,000 distinct CDR3 sequences, 21% occurring once. Axillary draining lymph nodes of breast cancer patients supplied the node samples. The clonotype comes from a female donor with breast cancer. Some clones in this sample may be carry-over from other donors' samples. The material sequenced was axillary lymph node tissue. This chain links TRBV19 with TRBJ2-1; 9 bases match TRBD1. This chain's CDR3 is CASCKDRGNEQFF. The CDR3, as DNA: TGTGCCAGTTGCAAGGACAGGGGCAATGAGCAGTTCTTC.